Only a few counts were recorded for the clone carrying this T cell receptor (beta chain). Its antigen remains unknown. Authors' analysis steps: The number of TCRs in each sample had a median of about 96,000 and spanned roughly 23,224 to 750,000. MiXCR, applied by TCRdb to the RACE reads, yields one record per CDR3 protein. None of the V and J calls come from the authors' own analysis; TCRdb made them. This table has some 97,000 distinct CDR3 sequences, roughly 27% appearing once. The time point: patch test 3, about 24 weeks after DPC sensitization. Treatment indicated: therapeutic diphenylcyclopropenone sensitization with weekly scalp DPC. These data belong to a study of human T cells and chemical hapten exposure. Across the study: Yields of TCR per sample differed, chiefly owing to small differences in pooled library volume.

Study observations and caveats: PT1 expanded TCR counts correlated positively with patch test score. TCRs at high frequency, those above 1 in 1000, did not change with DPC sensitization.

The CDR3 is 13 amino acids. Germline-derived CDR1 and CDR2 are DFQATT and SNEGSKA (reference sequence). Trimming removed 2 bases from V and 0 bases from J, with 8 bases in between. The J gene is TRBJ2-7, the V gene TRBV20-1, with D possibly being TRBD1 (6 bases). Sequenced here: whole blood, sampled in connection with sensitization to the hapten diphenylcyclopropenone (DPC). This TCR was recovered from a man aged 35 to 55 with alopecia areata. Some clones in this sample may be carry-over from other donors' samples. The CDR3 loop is CSARPGHSYEQYF. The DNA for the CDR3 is TGCAGTGCTAGACCGGGACACTCCTACGAGCAGTACTTC.